Following are 3 T cell receptor beta chains from one sample sequenced in a study of vaccination effects on CD4 cells after COVID-19. Before sequencing, viral peptide pools were used by the ViraFEST assay to expand antigen-specific CD4+ T cells. Having been cultured for around ten days, the cells underwent CD4+ T cell isolation. PCR showed that the person got SARS-CoV-2 infection at some point between March and December 2020. Two-dose vaccination with either BNT162b2 or mRNA-1273 was given to the participants. TCRdb keeps only in-frame clones here, not all; method: immunoSEQ multiplex PCR. The sample lists about 13,000 clones, around 67% seen once, with around 34% in the top ten. For these TCRs, the target antigens are not known. Source: CD4+ T cells from PBMCs cultured with HCoV-NL63 spike peptides, taken after COVID-19 vaccination. The receptors come from a human donor who had a prior SARS-CoV-2 infection.

This clone has only one observation. The chain combines TRBV7-8 with TRBJ2-5, with TRBD2 matching over 7 bases. The J segment lost 1 base and the V segment lost 5 bases, leaving 10 bases of the junction unmatched. Germline V gives CDR1 SGHVS, CDR2 FQNEAQ. This CDR3 has 16 amino acids. The CDR3 nucleotides are TGTGCCAGCAGCCGAGGGGAGGGGTCGGGCCAAGAGACCCAGTACTTC. Translation: CASSRGEGSGQETQYF.

This chain's CDR3 is CATSDPGLQEAFF. The DNA of the CDR3 is TGTGCCACCAGTGACCCCGGGTTGCAAGAAGCTTTCTTT. This sequence joins TRBV24-1 and TRBJ1-1; no reliable D call. V gave up 4 bases and J gave up 8 bases, with 13 bases separating them. The CDR3 spans 13 residues. Germline V gene sequence: CDR1 KGHDR, CDR2 SFDVKD.

This clone came up a few times. The chain combines TRBV9 with TRBJ1-1; D not resolved. The germline V and J ends were trimmed by 0 bases and 5 bases, with 14 bases remaining between them. The CDR3 consists of 15 residues. The germline V gene encodes CDR1 SGDLS and CDR2 YYNGEE. The CDR3 DNA follows: TGTGCCAGCAGCGTAGACACATCCCGGGAGACTGAAGCTTTCTTT. This encodes CASSVDTSRETEAFF.